A selection of T cell receptor beta chains follows, all from one sample in a study of radiotherapy plus CTLA-4 blockade in lung cancer. Assay: immunoSEQ multiplex PCR; the TCRdb copy retains only in-frame clones and omits some. The table lists some 60,000 clones, approximately 76% of them singletons. Sample: peripheral blood, taken from a patient treated with radiotherapy plus ipilimumab. The receptors stem from a human donor with non-small cell lung cancer who had a complete response to radiotherapy plus ipilimumab. Each CDR3 is given with its conserved first and last residue. The order of the fields is clone size, V gene, D gene, J gene, CDR3 DNA, CDR3 protein. A D gene is named only where the DNA matches it firmly. Clone size is stated in some rows and not others, as once, few, many or a class when expanded.

clone size: NA; V gene: TRBV5-1; D gene: NA; J gene: TRBJ2-7; CDR3 DNA: TGCGCCAGCAGCTTGGGGATGATCGCGGGCGGCCTCTCCTACGAGCAGTACTTC; CDR3 protein: CASSLGMIAGGLSYEQYF
clone size: few; V gene: TRBV27; D gene: TRBD2; J gene: TRBJ2-1; CDR3 DNA: TGTGCCAGCACGCCAGCGGGGAGGAGCTCCTACAATGAGCAGTTCTTC; CDR3 protein: CASTPAGRSSYNEQFF
clone size: NA; V gene: TRBV6-1; D gene: NA; J gene: TRBJ1-1; CDR3 DNA: TGTGCCAGCAGTGATTACATTTCCGGAGGGAAAACCTCCGAAGCTTTCTTT; CDR3 protein: CASSDYISGGKTSEAFF
clone size: NA; V gene: TRBV5-6; D gene: NA; J gene: TRBJ1-1; CDR3 DNA: TGTGCCAGCAGCTTGAGAGCGAGGAACACTGAAGCTTTCTTT; CDR3 protein: CASSLRARNTEAFF
clone size: NA; V gene: TRBV30; D gene: NA; J gene: TRBJ1-1; CDR3 DNA: TGTGCCTGGAGGAGCGGGGCTCTGAACACTGAAGCTTTCTTT; CDR3 protein: CAWRSGALNTEAFF
clone size: once; V gene: TRBV27; D gene: TRBD1; J gene: TRBJ1-5; CDR3 DNA: TGTGCCAGCAGCGCCGGGACAGGGGGCGCCGGGGGCAATCAGCCCCAGCATTTT; CDR3 protein: CASSAGTGGAGGNQPQHF
clone size: NA; V gene: TRBV29-1; D gene: NA; J gene: TRBJ2-7; CDR3 DNA: TGCAGCGTGACAACTCTGACCGCCTACGAGCAGTACTTC; CDR3 protein: CSVTTLTAYEQYF
clone size: NA; V gene: TRBV7-9; D gene: NA; J gene: TRBJ2-5; CDR3 DNA: TGTGCCAGCAGACTAGGAAGCGGGGAGACCCAGTACTTC; CDR3 protein: CASRLGSGETQYF
clone size: NA; V gene: TRBV6-5; D gene: NA; J gene: TRBJ2-2; CDR3 DNA: TGTGCCAGCAGTTACTCTCGAGGTGGCGGGGAGCTGTTTTTT; CDR3 protein: CASSYSRGGGELFF
clone size: NA; V gene: TRBV11-2; D gene: TRBD1; J gene: TRBJ2-6; CDR3 DNA: TGTGCCAGCAGCCGGGACAGGAGCTCTGGGGCCAACGTCCTGACTTTC; CDR3 protein: CASSRDRSSGANVLTF
clone size: NA; V gene: TRBV28; D gene: NA; J gene: TRBJ2-7; CDR3 DNA: TGTGCCAGCAGTAGACAGCTTAGTTACGAGCAGTACTTC; CDR3 protein: CASSRQLSYEQYF
clone size: few; V gene: TRBV7-3; D gene: TRBD2; J gene: TRBJ2-1; CDR3 DNA: TGTGCCAGCAGCTTACACCAGGGACTAGCGGGAACAGATGAGCAGTTCTTC; CDR3 protein: CASSLHQGLAGTDEQFF
clone size: NA; V gene: TRBV27; D gene: TRBD2; J gene: TRBJ2-2; CDR3 DNA: TGTGCCAGCAGTTTAGTACGGGGTAGCGGGAGGGCCACCGGGGAGCTGTTTTTT; CDR3 protein: CASSLVRGSGRATGELFF
clone size: NA; V gene: TRBV6-1; D gene: NA; J gene: TRBJ2-7; CDR3 DNA: TGTGCCAGCACCACTGACAGGTCCTCCTACGAGCAGTACTTC; CDR3 protein: CASTTDRSSYEQYF
clone size: NA; V gene: TRBV28; D gene: NA; J gene: TRBJ2-5; CDR3 DNA: TGTGCCAGCAGTCCTTTAGGAGGGTTGGAAGAGACCCAGTACTTC; CDR3 protein: CASSPLGGLEETQYF
clone size: NA; V gene: TRBV6-6; D gene: TRBD1; J gene: TRBJ1-2; CDR3 DNA: TGTGCCAGCAGTTCCCTCGGGACAGGAGACTATGGCTACACCTTC; CDR3 protein: CASSSLGTGDYGYTF
clone size: NA; V gene: TRBV11-3; D gene: TRBD2; J gene: TRBJ2-2; CDR3 DNA: TGTGCCAGCAGCTCGGGGGGGCGAGCCGGGGAGCTGTTTTTT; CDR3 protein: CASSSGGRAGELFF
clone size: few; V gene: TRBV14; D gene: TRBD2; J gene: TRBJ2-1; CDR3 DNA: TGTGCCAGCAGCCCTAGCGGTAGGGTCCATGAGCAGTTCTTC; CDR3 protein: CASSPSGRVHEQFF
clone size: NA; V gene: TRBV11-2; D gene: NA; J gene: TRBJ2-3; CDR3 DNA: TGTGCCAGCAGCTTAATCCAGGGCTGGGATACGCAGTATTTT; CDR3 protein: CASSLIQGWDTQYF
clone size: NA; V gene: TRBV11-2; D gene: TRBD2; J gene: TRBJ2-1; CDR3 DNA: TGTGCCAGCAGCTACCATCTAGCGGGGAGCTCCTACAATGAGCAGTTCTTC; CDR3 protein: CASSYHLAGSSYNEQFF
clone size: NA; V gene: TRBV18; D gene: NA; J gene: TRBJ2-2; CDR3 DNA: TGTGCCAGCACGGACAGGAACACCGGGGAGCTGTTTTTT; CDR3 protein: CASTDRNTGELFF
clone size: many; V gene: TRBV27; D gene: NA; J gene: TRBJ2-7; CDR3 DNA: TGTGCCAGCAGTTTAACCGGGACATTAAAACCCTACGAGCAGTACTTC; CDR3 protein: CASSLTGTLKPYEQYF
clone size: few; V gene: TRBV10-1; D gene: NA; J gene: TRBJ2-3; CDR3 DNA: TGCGCCAGCAGTGATCAGGGCGGGGGCACAGATACGCAGTATTTT; CDR3 protein: CASSDQGGGTDTQYF
clone size: NA; V gene: TRBV19; D gene: NA; J gene: TRBJ1-2; CDR3 DNA: TGTGCCAGTAGTAGGGAACAGGGTCCCTTCTATGGCTACACCTTC; CDR3 protein: CASSREQGPFYGYTF
clone size: NA; V gene: TRBV5-6; D gene: NA; J gene: TRBJ1-2; CDR3 DNA: TGTGCCAGCAGCTTGTCCTTCTTGGGAGGCGGTGGCTACACCTTC; CDR3 protein: CASSLSFLGGGGYTF
clone size: NA; V gene: TRBV6-6; D gene: NA; J gene: TRBJ2-7; CDR3 DNA: TGTGCCAGCAGTTACGGGCAGGCAACCCAGTACTTC; CDR3 protein: CASSYGQATQYF
clone size: few; V gene: TRBV19; D gene: NA; J gene: TRBJ2-1; CDR3 DNA: TGTGCCAGTAGTATGACCCGGAGCCTCCCCTACAATGAGCAGTTCTTC; CDR3 protein: CASSMTRSLPYNEQFF
clone size: NA; V gene: TRBV6-6; D gene: TRBD1; J gene: TRBJ1-1; CDR3 DNA: TGTGCCAGCAGTTACGGACCAGGGGGCGCGGGCACTGAAGCTTTCTTT; CDR3 protein: CASSYGPGGAGTEAFF
clone size: NA; V gene: TRBV7-9; D gene: TRBD1; J gene: TRBJ1-1; CDR3 DNA: TGTGCCAGCAGCGACGGGACAGGGGTTTTTACTGAAGCTTTCTTT; CDR3 protein: CASSDGTGVFTEAFF
clone size: NA; V gene: TRBV19; D gene: TRBD1; J gene: TRBJ2-1; CDR3 DNA: TGTGCCAGTAGGACCCGGACAGGGGGGTATTACAATGAGCAGTTCTTC; CDR3 protein: CASRTRTGGYYNEQFF
clone size: NA; V gene: TRBV5-4; D gene: NA; J gene: TRBJ2-7; CDR3 DNA: TGTGCCAGCAGCTTGCTAGCGATGGGCGAGCAGTACTTC; CDR3 protein: CASSLLAMGEQYF
clone size: NA; V gene: TRBV14; D gene: TRBD1; J gene: TRBJ2-1; CDR3 DNA: TGTGCCAGCTCACGAAAAGTGGGACAGGGGGTAAGGAGCTCCTACAATGAGCAGTTCTTC; CDR3 protein: CASSRKVGQGVRSSYNEQFF
clone size: once; V gene: TRBV6-1; D gene: NA; J gene: TRBJ1-6; CDR3 DNA: TGTGCCAGCAGTGCCCAGGTGTCCAGGGTAGGTTATTCACCCCTCCACTTT; CDR3 protein: CASSAQVSRVGYSPLHF
clone size: NA; V gene: TRBV6-1; D gene: NA; J gene: TRBJ2-7; CDR3 DNA: TGTGCCAGCAGACTGCACAGCTCCACCTACGAGCAGTACTTC; CDR3 protein: CASRLHSSTYEQYF
clone size: NA; V gene: TRBV2; D gene: NA; J gene: TRBJ1-2; CDR3 DNA: TGTGCCAGCAGTGAAGCGGAGTATCCGCAATATGGCTACACCTTC; CDR3 protein: CASSEAEYPQYGYTF
clone size: NA; V gene: TRBV29-1; D gene: NA; J gene: TRBJ1-5; CDR3 DNA: TGCAGCGTTGCACAGGGAAACCAGCCCCAGCATTTT; CDR3 protein: CSVAQGNQPQHF
clone size: NA; V gene: TRBV7-9; D gene: NA; J gene: TRBJ2-3; CDR3 DNA: TGTGCCAGCAGCTTAGATACAGGGTTCACAGATACGCAGTATTTT; CDR3 protein: CASSLDTGFTDTQYF
clone size: NA; V gene: TRBV5-1; D gene: TRBD1; J gene: TRBJ1-1; CDR3 DNA: TGCGCCAGCAGCTTGGGACAGGGGAGGAACACTGAAGCTTTCTTT; CDR3 protein: CASSLGQGRNTEAFF
clone size: once; V gene: TRBV20-1; D gene: NA; J gene: TRBJ2-5; CDR3 DNA: TGCAGTGCACGGAGGGAGACCCAGTACTTC; CDR3 protein: CSARRETQYF
clone size: NA; V gene: TRBV7-9; D gene: NA; J gene: TRBJ2-5; CDR3 DNA: TGTGCCAGCAGCACGGGAGAGACCCAGTACTTC; CDR3 protein: CASSTGETQYF
clone size: NA; V gene: TRBV29-1; D gene: TRBD1; J gene: TRBJ1-1; CDR3 DNA: TGCAGCGCGCGCGGACAGGGGAACACTGAAGCTTTCTTT; CDR3 protein: CSARGQGNTEAFF
clone size: medium-sized; V gene: TRBV2; D gene: TRBD1; J gene: TRBJ2-2; CDR3 DNA: TGTGCCTGCCGGGACAGGGTTACCGGGGAGCTGTTTTTT; CDR3 protein: CACRDRVTGELFF
clone size: NA; V gene: TRBV19; D gene: NA; J gene: TRBJ1-1; CDR3 DNA: TGTGCCAGTAGTATACCAAGCATGAACACTGAAGCTTTCTTT; CDR3 protein: CASSIPSMNTEAFF
clone size: medium-sized; V gene: TRBV6-1; D gene: TRBD2; J gene: TRBJ2-1; CDR3 DNA: TGTGCCAGCAGTGAGGTTGCTAGCGGGACCCCCTACAATGAGCAGTTCTTC; CDR3 protein: CASSEVASGTPYNEQFF
clone size: NA; V gene: TRBV23-1; D gene: NA; J gene: TRBJ2-2; CDR3 DNA: TGCGCCAGCAGTCATACAGCCGGTTCCGGGGAGCTGTTTTTT; CDR3 protein: CASSHTAGSGELFF
clone size: NA; V gene: TRBV28; D gene: NA; J gene: TRBJ1-1; CDR3 DNA: TGTGCCAGCAGTCCTCCCGGGGGTCGGGGCGTCACTGAAGCTTTCTTT; CDR3 protein: CASSPPGGRGVTEAFF
clone size: NA; V gene: TRBV7-2; D gene: NA; J gene: TRBJ1-1; CDR3 DNA: TGTGCCAGCAGCTTAGATTTTACCGGGAACACTGAAGCTTTCTTT; CDR3 protein: CASSLDFTGNTEAFF
clone size: few; V gene: TRBV2; D gene: NA; J gene: TRBJ2-3; CDR3 DNA: TGTGCCAGCACATTAACTCGCACAGATACGCAGTATTTT; CDR3 protein: CASTLTRTDTQYF
clone size: few; V gene: TRBV18; D gene: NA; J gene: TRBJ1-4; CDR3 DNA: TGTGCCAGCTCACCGCCTTACCGGGGAGGTGCTAATGAAAAACTGTTTTTT; CDR3 protein: CASSPPYRGGANEKLFF
clone size: NA; V gene: TRBV11-3; D gene: NA; J gene: TRBJ2-2; CDR3 DNA: TGTGCCAGCAGCTTAGCACAGAGTCCGAGGGAGCTGTTTTTT; CDR3 protein: CASSLAQSPRELFF
clone size: NA; V gene: TRBV5-1; D gene: TRBD2; J gene: TRBJ2-1; CDR3 DNA: TGCGCCAGCATCCCGGGACTAGCGAATTACAATGAGCAGTTCTTC; CDR3 protein: CASIPGLANYNEQFF
clone size: NA; V gene: TRBV11-2; D gene: NA; J gene: TRBJ2-3; CDR3 DNA: TGTGCCAGCAGCCTAGTGGGGCGGCGGGGCCCAGATACGCAGTATTTT; CDR3 protein: CASSLVGRRGPDTQYF
clone size: few; V gene: TRBV6-1; D gene: TRBD1; J gene: TRBJ2-5; CDR3 DNA: TGTGCCAGTACGGACAGGGGGCGTCGGCAAGAGACCCAGTACTTC; CDR3 protein: CASTDRGRRQETQYF